This TCR beta chain was obtained from a study of human T cells and chemical hapten exposure. Study background: The patient population, which was mostly female, had alopecia areata, totalis or universalis.

Trimming removed 1 base at V and 7 bases at J, with 13 bases between. CDR1 is SGHTA, CDR2 FQGNSA, per germline. The CDR3 consists of 14 residues. This clonotype was observed a few times. The antigen is unknown. MiXCR, applied by TCRdb to the RACE reads, yields one record per CDR3 protein. In the table there are some 180,000 distinct CDR3 sequences, around 25% of which are singletons. Whole-study findings and limits: No shift was seen in TCRs above 1 in 1000 frequency with DPC sensitization.

The time point was: patch test 3, about 24 weeks after DPC sensitization. Stated treatment: therapeutic diphenylcyclopropenone sensitization with weekly scalp DPC. Blood sampling preceded each patch test application. It was unfractionated whole blood from which total RNA was extracted. The chain couples TRBV7-2 to TRBJ1-1; D perhaps matches TRBD1 (6 bases). The sequence was collected from a woman aged 40 to 50 with alopecia areata. Some clones in this sample may be carry-over from other donors' samples. This sample comprised whole blood, obtained in connection with sensitization to the hapten diphenylcyclopropenone (DPC). The CDR3 region has the DNA TGTGCCAGCAGCTTAGGGGGGCAGGGCAATGAAGCTTTCTTT. The encoded protein is CASSLGGQGNEAFF.